Listed below are T cell receptor beta chains from one sample, sequenced in a study of PD-L1 blockade in urothelial cancer. Sequenced by immunoSEQ multiplex PCR; TCRdb stores in-frame clones only, minus some. The sample carries 55,000 or so clones, about 87% recorded once. This sample comprised PBMCs, obtained around atezolizumab (anti-PD-L1) treatment. The receptors shown here come from a man between 35 and 55 years old with urothelial cancer. The CDR3 runs from the conserved cysteine through the conserved F or W. The D gene is left open where the match is weak. Clone sizes are given selectively: once, few, many, or a class where the clone is expanded.

CDR3aa: CASSSRGGNEKLFF
CDR3nt: TGTGCCAGCAGCAGCCGGGGGGGGAATGAAAAACTGTTTTTT
v_gene: TRBV6-5
d_gene: .
j_gene: TRBJ1-4
abundance: .

CDR3aa: CASRPGQLMNTEAFF
CDR3nt: TGTGCCAGCAGGCCCGGACAGCTCATGAACACTGAAGCTTTCTTT
v_gene: TRBV25-1
d_gene: .
j_gene: TRBJ1-1
abundance: .

CDR3aa: CASSLRVGPLRHYGYTF
CDR3nt: TGTGCCAGCAGTTTAAGGGTGGGGCCTCTGAGGCACTATGGCTACACCTTC
v_gene: TRBV28
d_gene: .
j_gene: TRBJ1-2
abundance: once

CDR3aa: CASSGQQETQYF
CDR3nt: TGTGCCAGCTCAGGACAGCAAGAGACCCAGTACTTC
v_gene: TRBV18
d_gene: .
j_gene: TRBJ2-5
abundance: .

CDR3aa: CASSFPKGQGTDTQYF
CDR3nt: TGTGCCAGCAGCTTCCCAAAGGGACAGGGAACAGATACGCAGTATTTT
v_gene: TRBV11-2
d_gene: TRBD1
j_gene: TRBJ2-3
abundance: few

CDR3aa: CASTGTGRGKLFF
CDR3nt: TGTGCCAGCACCGGGACAGGGCGAGGAAAACTGTTTTTT
v_gene: TRBV27
d_gene: TRBD1
j_gene: TRBJ1-4
abundance: medium-sized

CDR3aa: CASSETSGGIRELFF
CDR3nt: TGTGCCAGCAGTGAAACTAGCGGGGGCATCAGGGAGCTGTTTTTT
v_gene: TRBV2
d_gene: TRBD2
j_gene: TRBJ2-2
abundance: .

CDR3aa: CASSRTSVQETQYF
CDR3nt: TGCGCCAGCAGCCGTACTAGCGTCCAAGAGACCCAGTACTTC
v_gene: TRBV4-1
d_gene: TRBD2
j_gene: TRBJ2-5
abundance: .

CDR3aa: CAISGRGLAPKETQYF
CDR3nt: TGTGCCATCAGTGGACGGGGACTAGCGCCAAAGGAGACCCAGTACTTC
v_gene: TRBV10-3
d_gene: TRBD2
j_gene: TRBJ2-5
abundance: once

CDR3aa: CASSVSLAEETQYF
CDR3nt: TGTGCCAGCAGCGTATCGTTAGCGGAGGAGACCCAGTACTTC
v_gene: TRBV9
d_gene: .
j_gene: TRBJ2-5
abundance: .

CDR3aa: CASSLGLLDPEAFF
CDR3nt: TGCGCCAGCAGCCTTGGACTTCTTGACCCTGAAGCTTTCTTT
v_gene: TRBV4-1
d_gene: .
j_gene: TRBJ1-1
abundance: .

CDR3aa: CATRGEQETQYF
CDR3nt: TGTGCCACCCGGGGGGAGCAAGAGACCCAGTACTTC
v_gene: TRBV15
d_gene: TRBD2
j_gene: TRBJ2-5
abundance: .

CDR3aa: CASSEGKAAGELFF
CDR3nt: TGTGCCAGCAGTGAAGGCAAGGCGGCCGGGGAGCTGTTTTTT
v_gene: TRBV6-1
d_gene: .
j_gene: TRBJ2-2
abundance: .

CDR3aa: CAWAGVPGELFF
CDR3nt: TGTGCCTGGGCGGGAGTCCCCGGGGAGCTGTTTTTT
v_gene: TRBV30
d_gene: TRBD2
j_gene: TRBJ2-2
abundance: .

CDR3aa: CASSLGTGTQYF
CDR3nt: TGTGCCAGCAGCTTGGGCACCGGTACGCAGTATTTT
v_gene: TRBV5-4
d_gene: .
j_gene: TRBJ2-3
abundance: .

CDR3aa: CASSPGTSGNKEQYF
CDR3nt: TGTGCCAGCAGTCCGGGGACTAGCGGGAATAAGGAGCAGTACTTC
v_gene: TRBV28
d_gene: TRBD2
j_gene: TRBJ2-7
abundance: .

CDR3aa: CASSAVNTEAFF
CDR3nt: TGTGCCAGCTCAGCAGTTAACACTGAAGCTTTCTTT
v_gene: TRBV18
d_gene: .
j_gene: TRBJ1-1
abundance: .

CDR3aa: CASSGRAGNEQFF
CDR3nt: TGTGCCAGCAGCGGCAGGGCCGGGAATGAGCAGTTCTTC
v_gene: TRBV7-3
d_gene: .
j_gene: TRBJ2-1
abundance: .

CDR3aa: CASRKGDRAEKLFF
CDR3nt: TGCGCCAGCCGGAAGGGGGACAGGGCGGAAAAACTGTTTTTT
v_gene: TRBV10-1
d_gene: TRBD1
j_gene: TRBJ1-4
abundance: few

CDR3aa: CAWSVKLAGGVHEQYF
CDR3nt: TGTGCCTGGAGTGTAAAACTAGCGGGAGGTGTCCACGAGCAGTACTTC
v_gene: TRBV30
d_gene: TRBD2
j_gene: TRBJ2-7
abundance: .

CDR3aa: CASSSNTGLRSEQYF
CDR3nt: TGTGCCAGCAGCTCAAATACAGGGTTGAGGAGCGAGCAGTACTTC
v_gene: TRBV7-8
d_gene: .
j_gene: TRBJ2-7
abundance: .

CDR3aa: CASSGTSSPREQYF
CDR3nt: TGCGCCAGCAGTGGGACTAGCTCGCCCCGCGAGCAGTACTTC
v_gene: TRBV10-2
d_gene: TRBD2
j_gene: TRBJ2-7
abundance: .

CDR3aa: CASSFHDSSTDTQYF
CDR3nt: TGTGCCAGCAGCTTTCACGACAGTAGCACAGATACGCAGTATTTT
v_gene: TRBV11-2
d_gene: .
j_gene: TRBJ2-3
abundance: .

CDR3aa: CASSTLPGSLLGRFF
CDR3nt: TGTGCCAGCAGCACGTTACCGGGATCCCTACTTGGACGGTTCTTC
v_gene: TRBV28
d_gene: .
j_gene: TRBJ2-1
abundance: once

CDR3aa: CASSGGGPFSGYTF
CDR3nt: TGTGCCAGCAGTGGAGGGGGCCCCTTTTCTGGCTACACCTTC
v_gene: TRBV7-8
d_gene: TRBD1
j_gene: TRBJ1-2
abundance: .

CDR3aa: CARGTSPGNTIYF
CDR3nt: TGTGCCAGGGGCACCTCTCCTGGAAACACCATATATTTT
v_gene: TRBV21-1
d_gene: .
j_gene: TRBJ1-3
abundance: .

CDR3aa: CASSPGDFSYNEQFF
CDR3nt: TGTGCCAGCTCACCGGGGGACTTCTCCTACAATGAGCAGTTCTTC
v_gene: TRBV18
d_gene: .
j_gene: TRBJ2-1
abundance: few

CDR3aa: CASSARLAGHEGNTGELFF
CDR3nt: TGTGCCAGCAGTGCCCGACTAGCGGGTCATGAGGGGAACACCGGGGAGCTGTTTTTT
v_gene: TRBV6-1
d_gene: TRBD2
j_gene: TRBJ2-2
abundance: .

CDR3aa: CASSPYWTGNTEAFF
CDR3nt: TGTGCCAGCAGCCCCTACTGGACAGGGAATACTGAAGCTTTCTTT
v_gene: TRBV2
d_gene: TRBD1
j_gene: TRBJ1-1
abundance: .

CDR3aa: CASSTGTSGRGPTGELFF
CDR3nt: TGTGCCAGCAGCACCGGGACTAGCGGGAGAGGTCCAACCGGGGAGCTGTTTTTT
v_gene: TRBV7-3
d_gene: TRBD2
j_gene: TRBJ2-2
abundance: .

CDR3aa: CAWSDGTSGEQYF
CDR3nt: TGTGCCTGGAGTGACGGGACTTCTGGGGAGCAGTACTTC
v_gene: TRBV30
d_gene: .
j_gene: TRBJ2-7
abundance: .

CDR3aa: CASSLPGDGFGGYTF
CDR3nt: TGCGCCAGCAGCTTGCCAGGGGATGGTTTCGGGGGCTACACCTTC
v_gene: TRBV5-1
d_gene: .
j_gene: TRBJ1-2
abundance: .

CDR3aa: CASKPGVSNQPQHF
CDR3nt: TGTGCCAGCAAGCCAGGGGTCAGCAATCAGCCCCAGCATTTT
v_gene: TRBV7-2
d_gene: .
j_gene: TRBJ1-5
abundance: once

CDR3aa: CASSLAAGEQYF
CDR3nt: TGTGCCAGCAGCTTAGCGGCTGGCGAGCAGTACTTC
v_gene: TRBV7-2
d_gene: .
j_gene: TRBJ2-7
abundance: .

CDR3aa: CASSFGAAKAKNIQYF
CDR3nt: TGTGCCAGCAGCTTTGGGGCCGCTAAAGCCAAAAACATTCAGTACTTC
v_gene: TRBV5-4
d_gene: .
j_gene: TRBJ2-4
abundance: .

CDR3aa: CSVRRTSGGTQYF
CDR3nt: TGCAGCGTCCGAAGGACTAGCGGAGGGACCCAGTACTTC
v_gene: TRBV29-1
d_gene: TRBD2
j_gene: TRBJ2-5
abundance: .

CDR3aa: CASSQGRNTEAFF
CDR3nt: TGCGCCAGCAGTCAGGGGAGGAACACTGAAGCTTTCTTT
v_gene: TRBV5-1
d_gene: .
j_gene: TRBJ1-1
abundance: .

CDR3aa: CASSGLAGVNEQFF
CDR3nt: TGTGCCAGCAGCGGACTAGCGGGAGTCAATGAGCAGTTCTTC
v_gene: TRBV6-5
d_gene: TRBD2
j_gene: TRBJ2-1
abundance: .

CDR3aa: CASSDEREVFTGELFF
CDR3nt: TGTGCCAGCAGCGACGAGCGGGAGGTTTTCACCGGGGAGCTGTTTTTT
v_gene: TRBV7-9
d_gene: TRBD2
j_gene: TRBJ2-2
abundance: .

CDR3aa: CASSFSLSSYEQYF
CDR3nt: TGTGCCAGCAGCTTCAGTCTCAGCTCCTACGAGCAGTACTTC
v_gene: TRBV7-2
d_gene: .
j_gene: TRBJ2-7
abundance: .

CDR3aa: CASSEYGRGLDTQYF
CDR3nt: TGTGCCAGCAGTGAATACGGGAGAGGACTAGATACGCAGTATTTT
v_gene: TRBV25-1
d_gene: .
j_gene: TRBJ2-3
abundance: .

CDR3aa: CASSTRQGSGNTIYF
CDR3nt: TGTGCCAGCAGCACCCGACAGGGGTCTGGAAACACCATATATTTT
v_gene: TRBV9
d_gene: TRBD1
j_gene: TRBJ1-3
abundance: .

CDR3aa: CASSQGLSGDTQYF
CDR3nt: TGCGCCAGCAGCCAAGGACTTAGCGGAGATACGCAGTATTTT
v_gene: TRBV4-1
d_gene: .
j_gene: TRBJ2-3
abundance: .

CDR3aa: CASSGLPGHEQFF
CDR3nt: TGTGCCAGCAGTGGACTACCGGGCCATGAGCAGTTCTTC
v_gene: TRBV6-5
d_gene: .
j_gene: TRBJ2-1
abundance: .

CDR3aa: CASSLAGLSGKSEQFF
CDR3nt: TGTGCCAGCAGCTTAGCGGGACTTAGCGGGAAGTCTGAGCAGTTCTTC
v_gene: TRBV7-6
d_gene: TRBD2
j_gene: TRBJ2-1
abundance: .

CDR3aa: CASSYSAGYEQYF
CDR3nt: TGTGCCAGCAGTTACTCTGCGGGCTACGAGCAGTACTTC
v_gene: TRBV6-6
d_gene: .
j_gene: TRBJ2-7
abundance: few

CDR3aa: CASSVRLAPSSREQYF
CDR3nt: TGTGCCAGCAGCGTACGACTAGCGCCCTCGTCAAGAGAGCAGTACTTC
v_gene: TRBV21-1
d_gene: .
j_gene: TRBJ2-7
abundance: .

CDR3aa: CASSFPRGAGELFF
CDR3nt: TGTGCCAGCAGTTTCCCCAGGGGCGCCGGGGAGCTGTTTTTT
v_gene: TRBV5-4
d_gene: .
j_gene: TRBJ2-2
abundance: .

CDR3aa: CASIPTGHFENTEAFF
CDR3nt: TGTGCCAGTATCCCGACAGGACACTTCGAGAACACTGAAGCTTTCTTT
v_gene: TRBV6-6
d_gene: .
j_gene: TRBJ1-1
abundance: .

CDR3aa: CASSDGLAGGADTQYF
CDR3nt: TGTGCCAGCAGCGACGGACTAGCGGGAGGCGCAGATACGCAGTATTTT
v_gene: TRBV9
d_gene: TRBD2
j_gene: TRBJ2-3
abundance: .